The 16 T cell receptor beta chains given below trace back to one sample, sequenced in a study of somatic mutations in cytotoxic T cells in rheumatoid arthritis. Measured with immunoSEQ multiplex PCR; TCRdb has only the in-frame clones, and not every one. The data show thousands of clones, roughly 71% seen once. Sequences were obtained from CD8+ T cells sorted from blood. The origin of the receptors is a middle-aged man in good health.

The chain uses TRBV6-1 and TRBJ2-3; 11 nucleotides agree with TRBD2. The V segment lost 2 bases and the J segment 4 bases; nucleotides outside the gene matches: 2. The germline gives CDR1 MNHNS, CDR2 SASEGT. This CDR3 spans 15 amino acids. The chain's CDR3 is CASSESSGGPDTQYF. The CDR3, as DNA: TGTGCCAGCAGTGAATCTAGCGGGGGGCCAGATACGCAGTATTTT.

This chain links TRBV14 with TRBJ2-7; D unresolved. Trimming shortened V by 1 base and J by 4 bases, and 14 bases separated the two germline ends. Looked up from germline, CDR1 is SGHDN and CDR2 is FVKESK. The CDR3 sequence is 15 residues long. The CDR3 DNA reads TGTGCCAGCAGCCAAGGATCTCACTATAGATACGAGCAGTACTTC. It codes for CASSQGSHYRYEQYF. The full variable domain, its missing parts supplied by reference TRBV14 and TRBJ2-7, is EAGVTQFPSHSVIEKGQTVTLRCDPISGHDNLYWYRRVMGKEIKFLLHFVKESKQDESGMPNNRFLAERTGGTYSTLKVQPAELEDSGVYFCASSQGSHYRYEQYFGPGTRLTVT.

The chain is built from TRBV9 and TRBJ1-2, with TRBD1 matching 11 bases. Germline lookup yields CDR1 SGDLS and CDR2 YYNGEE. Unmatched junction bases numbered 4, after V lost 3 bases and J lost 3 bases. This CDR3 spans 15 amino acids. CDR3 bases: TGTGCCAGCAGCGCGGGACAGGGGGGCTACTATGGCTACACCTTC. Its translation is CASSAGQGGYYGYTF.

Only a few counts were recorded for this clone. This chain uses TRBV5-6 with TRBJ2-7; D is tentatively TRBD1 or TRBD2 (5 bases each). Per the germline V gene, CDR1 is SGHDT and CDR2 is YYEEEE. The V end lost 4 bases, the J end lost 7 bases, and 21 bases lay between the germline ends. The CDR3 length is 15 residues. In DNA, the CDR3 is TGTGCCAGCAGCATATGGGACCGATCGCTAGGGGAGCAGTACGTC. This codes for CASSIWDRSLGEQYV.

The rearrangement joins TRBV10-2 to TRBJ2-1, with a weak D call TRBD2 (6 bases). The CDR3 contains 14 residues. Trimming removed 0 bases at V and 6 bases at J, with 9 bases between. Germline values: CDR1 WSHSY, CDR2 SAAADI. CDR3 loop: CASSESGTFNEQFF. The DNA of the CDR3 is TGCGCCAGCAGTGAGTCGGGGACTTTCAATGAGCAGTTCTTC.

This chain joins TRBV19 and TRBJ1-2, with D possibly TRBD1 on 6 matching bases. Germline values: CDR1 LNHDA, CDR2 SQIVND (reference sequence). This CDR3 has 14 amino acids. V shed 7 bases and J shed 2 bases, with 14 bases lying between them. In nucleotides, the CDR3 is TGTGCCAGTACCCCGACAGGTAGAAACTATGGCTACACCTTC. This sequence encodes CASTPTGRNYGYTF.

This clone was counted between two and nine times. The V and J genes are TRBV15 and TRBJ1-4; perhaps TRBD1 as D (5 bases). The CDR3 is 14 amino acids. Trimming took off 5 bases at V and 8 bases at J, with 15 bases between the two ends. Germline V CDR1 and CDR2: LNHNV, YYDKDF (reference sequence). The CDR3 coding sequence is TGTGCCACCAGCTACGGGGCGGGTGAGGAAAAACTGTTTTTT. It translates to CATSYGAGEEKLFF.

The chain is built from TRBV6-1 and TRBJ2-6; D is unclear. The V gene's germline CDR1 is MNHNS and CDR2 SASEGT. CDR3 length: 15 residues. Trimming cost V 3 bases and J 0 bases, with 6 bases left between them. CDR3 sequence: CASSERSSGANVLTF. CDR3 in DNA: TGTGCCAGCAGTGAGCGGAGCTCTGGGGCCAACGTCCTGACTTTC.

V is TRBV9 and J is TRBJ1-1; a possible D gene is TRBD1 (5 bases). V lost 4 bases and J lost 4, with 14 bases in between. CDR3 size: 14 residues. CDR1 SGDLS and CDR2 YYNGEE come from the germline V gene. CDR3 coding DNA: TGTGCCAGCAGCACCCACGAGGGGAGCACTGAAGCTTTCTTT. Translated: CASSTHEGSTEAFF.

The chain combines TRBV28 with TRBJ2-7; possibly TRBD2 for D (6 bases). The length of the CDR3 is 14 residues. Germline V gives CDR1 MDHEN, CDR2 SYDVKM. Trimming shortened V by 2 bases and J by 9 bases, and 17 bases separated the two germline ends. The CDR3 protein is CASSLDGSGGVQYF. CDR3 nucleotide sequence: TGTGCCAGCAGTTTAGACGGTAGCGGAGGGGTGCAGTACTTC.

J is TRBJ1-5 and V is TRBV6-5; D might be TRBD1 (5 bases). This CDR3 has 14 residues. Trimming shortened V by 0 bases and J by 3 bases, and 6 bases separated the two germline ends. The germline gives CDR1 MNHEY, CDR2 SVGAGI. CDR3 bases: TGTGCCAGCAGTTACTCGGGACCCAATCAGCCCCAGCATTTT. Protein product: CASSYSGPNQPQHF.

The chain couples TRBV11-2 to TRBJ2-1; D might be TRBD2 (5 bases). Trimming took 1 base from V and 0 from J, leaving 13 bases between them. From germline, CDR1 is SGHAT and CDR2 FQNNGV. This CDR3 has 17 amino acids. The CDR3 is CASSLGPRGRSYNEQFF. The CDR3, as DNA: TGTGCCAGCAGCTTAGGGCCCCGGGGTCGCTCCTACAATGAGCAGTTCTTC.

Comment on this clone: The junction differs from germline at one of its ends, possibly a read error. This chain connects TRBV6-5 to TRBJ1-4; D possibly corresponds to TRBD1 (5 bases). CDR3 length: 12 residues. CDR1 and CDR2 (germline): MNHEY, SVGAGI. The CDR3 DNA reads TGTGCCAGCAGTTACTCCCAGGGACCGTCCAGTTTT. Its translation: CASSYSQGPSSF.

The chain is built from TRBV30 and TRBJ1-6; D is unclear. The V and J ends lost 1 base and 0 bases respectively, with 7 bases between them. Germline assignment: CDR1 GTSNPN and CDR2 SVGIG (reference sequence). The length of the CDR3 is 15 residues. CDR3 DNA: TGTGCCTGGAGTGATGGGCGCTCCTATAATTCACCCCTCCACTTT. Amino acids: CAWSDGRSYNSPLHF. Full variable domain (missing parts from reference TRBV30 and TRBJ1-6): SQTIHQWPATLVQPVGSPLSLECTVEGTSNPNLYWYRQAAGRGLQLLFYSVGIGQISSEVPQNLSASRPQDRQFILSSKKLLLSDSGFYLCAWSDGRSYNSPLHFGNGTRLTVT.

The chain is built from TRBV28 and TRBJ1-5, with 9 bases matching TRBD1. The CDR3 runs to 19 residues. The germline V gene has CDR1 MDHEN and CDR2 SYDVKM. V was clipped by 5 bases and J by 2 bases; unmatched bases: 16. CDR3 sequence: CASSLAGGPRDRGNQPQHF. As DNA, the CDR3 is TGTGCCAGCAGTCTCGCCGGCGGGCCCCGGGACAGGGGCAATCAGCCCCAGCATTTT.

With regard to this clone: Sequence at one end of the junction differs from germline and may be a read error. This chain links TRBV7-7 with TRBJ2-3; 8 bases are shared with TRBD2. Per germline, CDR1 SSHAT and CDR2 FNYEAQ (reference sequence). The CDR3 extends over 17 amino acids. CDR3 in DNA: TGTGCTAGCAGCTTAACGGGGGGGGCTAGCGGTGGAGATACGCAGTATTTT. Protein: CASSLTGGASGGDTQYF.